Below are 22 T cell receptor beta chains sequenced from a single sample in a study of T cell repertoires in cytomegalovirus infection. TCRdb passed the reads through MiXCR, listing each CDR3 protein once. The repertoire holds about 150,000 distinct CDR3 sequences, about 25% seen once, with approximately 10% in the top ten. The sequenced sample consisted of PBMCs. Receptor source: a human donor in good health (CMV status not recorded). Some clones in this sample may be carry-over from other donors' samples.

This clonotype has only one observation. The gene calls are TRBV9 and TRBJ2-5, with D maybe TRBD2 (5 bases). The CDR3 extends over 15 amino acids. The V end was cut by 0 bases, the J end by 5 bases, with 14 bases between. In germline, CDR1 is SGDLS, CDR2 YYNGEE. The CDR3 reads CASSVGQAPGETQYF. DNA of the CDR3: TGTGCCAGCAGCGTAGGGCAGGCCCCGGGGGAGACCCAGTACTTC.

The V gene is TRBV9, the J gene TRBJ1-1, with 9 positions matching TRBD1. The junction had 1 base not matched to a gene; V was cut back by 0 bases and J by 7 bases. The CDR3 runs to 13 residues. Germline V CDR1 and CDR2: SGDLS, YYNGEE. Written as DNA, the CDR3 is TGTGCCAGCAGCGTAGCGGGACAGGGTGAAGCTTTCTTT. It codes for CASSVAGQGEAFF.

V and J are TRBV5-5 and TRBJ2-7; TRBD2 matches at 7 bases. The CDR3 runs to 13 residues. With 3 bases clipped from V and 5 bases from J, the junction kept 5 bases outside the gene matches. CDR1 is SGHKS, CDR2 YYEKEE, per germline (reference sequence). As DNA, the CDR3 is TGTGCCAGCAGCTGGGGAGGGATGAACGAGCAGTACTTC. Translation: CASSWGGMNEQYF.

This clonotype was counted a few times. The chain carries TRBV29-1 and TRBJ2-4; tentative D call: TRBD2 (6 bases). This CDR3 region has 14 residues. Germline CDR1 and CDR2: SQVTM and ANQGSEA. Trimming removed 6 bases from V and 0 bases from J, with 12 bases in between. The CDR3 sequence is CSVMGLQAKNIQYF. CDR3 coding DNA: TGCAGCGTAATGGGACTCCAAGCCAAAAACATTCAGTACTTC.

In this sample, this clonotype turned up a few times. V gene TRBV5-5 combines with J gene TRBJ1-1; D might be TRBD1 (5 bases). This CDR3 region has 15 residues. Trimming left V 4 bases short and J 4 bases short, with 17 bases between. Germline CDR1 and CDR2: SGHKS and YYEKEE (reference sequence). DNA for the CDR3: TGTGCCAGCAGCATACACCCCCTGGGGACCACTGAAGCTTTCTTT. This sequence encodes CASSIHPLGTTEAFF.

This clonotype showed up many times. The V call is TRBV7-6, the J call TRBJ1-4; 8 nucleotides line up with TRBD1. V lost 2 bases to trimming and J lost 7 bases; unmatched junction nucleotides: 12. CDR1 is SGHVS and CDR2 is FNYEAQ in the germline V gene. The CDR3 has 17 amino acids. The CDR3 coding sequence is TGTGCCAGCAGCTTACGAATTTTTGGACAGGGTAGTGAAAAACTGTTTTTT. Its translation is CASSLRIFGQGSEKLFF. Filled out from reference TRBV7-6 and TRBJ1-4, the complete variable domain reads GAGVSQSPRYKVTKRGQDVALRCDPISGHVSLYWYRQALGQGPEFLTYFNYEAQQDKSGLPNDRFSAERPEGSISTLTIQRTEQRDSAMYRCASSLRIFGQGSEKLFFGSGTQLSVL.

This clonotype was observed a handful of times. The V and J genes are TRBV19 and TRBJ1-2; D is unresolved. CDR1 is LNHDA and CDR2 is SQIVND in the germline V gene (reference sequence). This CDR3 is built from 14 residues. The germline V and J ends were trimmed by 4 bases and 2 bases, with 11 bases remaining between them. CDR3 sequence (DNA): TGTGCCAGTAGTACTGTGGGAGTGAACTATGGCTACACCTTC. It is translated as CASSTVGVNYGYTF.

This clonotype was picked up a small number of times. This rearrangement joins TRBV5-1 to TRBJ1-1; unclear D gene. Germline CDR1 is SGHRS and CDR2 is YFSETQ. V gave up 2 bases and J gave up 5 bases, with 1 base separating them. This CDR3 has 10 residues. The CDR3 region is CASSLTEAFF. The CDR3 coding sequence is TGCGCCAGCAGCTTAACTGAAGCTTTCTTT.

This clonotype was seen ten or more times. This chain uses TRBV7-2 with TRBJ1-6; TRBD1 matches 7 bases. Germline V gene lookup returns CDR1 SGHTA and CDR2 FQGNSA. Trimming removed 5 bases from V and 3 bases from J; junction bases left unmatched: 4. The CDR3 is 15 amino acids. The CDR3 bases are TGTGCCAGCAGCAAGGGACAGAGCTATAATTCACCCCTCCACTTT. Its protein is CASSKGQSYNSPLHF.

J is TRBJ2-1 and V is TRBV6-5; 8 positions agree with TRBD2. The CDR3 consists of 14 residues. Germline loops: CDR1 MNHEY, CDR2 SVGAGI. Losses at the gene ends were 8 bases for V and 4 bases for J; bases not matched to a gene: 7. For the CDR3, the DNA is TGTGCCAGCGAAAAGGCGGGAGGATACAATGAGCAGTTCTTC. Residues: CASEKAGGYNEQFF.

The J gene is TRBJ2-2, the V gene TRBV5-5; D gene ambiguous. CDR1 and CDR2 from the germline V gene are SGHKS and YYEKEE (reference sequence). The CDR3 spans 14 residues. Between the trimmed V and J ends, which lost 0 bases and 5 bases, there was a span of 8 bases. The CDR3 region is CASSLELVTGELFF. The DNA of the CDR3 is TGTGCCAGCAGCTTGGAGTTGGTAACCGGGGAGCTGTTTTTT.

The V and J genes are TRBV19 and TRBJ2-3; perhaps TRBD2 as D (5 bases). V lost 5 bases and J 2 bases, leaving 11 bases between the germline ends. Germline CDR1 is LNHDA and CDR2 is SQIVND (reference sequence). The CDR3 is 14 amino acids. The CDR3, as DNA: TGTGCCAGTAGTGGAGGTGGGATCACAGATACGCAGTATTTT. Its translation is CASSGGGITDTQYF.

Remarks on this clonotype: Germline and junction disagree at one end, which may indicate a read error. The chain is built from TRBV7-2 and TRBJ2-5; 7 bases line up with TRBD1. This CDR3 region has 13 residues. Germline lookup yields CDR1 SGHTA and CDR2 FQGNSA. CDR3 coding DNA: TGTGTCAGCAGCTACGACAGGGAAGAGACTCAGTACTTC. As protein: CVSSYDREETQYF. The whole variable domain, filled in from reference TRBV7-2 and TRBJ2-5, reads GAGVSQSPSNKVTEKGKDVELRCDPISGHTALYWYRQSLGQGLEFLIYFQGNSAPDKSGLPSDRFSAERTGGSVSTLTIQRTQQEDSAVYLCVSSYDREETQYFGPGTRLLVL.

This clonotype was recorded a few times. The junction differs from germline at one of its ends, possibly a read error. CDR3 DNA sequence: TGTGCCAGCAGCTTAGCCGGGACGGACCAAGAGAGCCAGTACTTC. Translated: CASSLAGTDQESQYF. The V gene is TRBV7-9, the J gene TRBJ2-5; D possibly matches TRBD1 or TRBD2 (5 bases each). Germline CDR1 reads SEHNR; CDR2 reads FQNEAQ (reference sequence). The CDR3 length is 15 residues.

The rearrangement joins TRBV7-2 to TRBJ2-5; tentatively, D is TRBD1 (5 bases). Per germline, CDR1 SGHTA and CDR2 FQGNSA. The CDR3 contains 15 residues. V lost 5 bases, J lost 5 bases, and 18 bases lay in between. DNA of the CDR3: TGTGCCAGCAGCCCGGGCCTGGTGGGGCATGAGACCCAGTACTTC. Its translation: CASSPGLVGHETQYF.

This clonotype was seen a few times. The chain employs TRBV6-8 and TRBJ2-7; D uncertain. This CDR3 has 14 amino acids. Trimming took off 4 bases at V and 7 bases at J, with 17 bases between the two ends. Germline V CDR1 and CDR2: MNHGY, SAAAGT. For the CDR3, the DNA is TGTGCCAGCAGTTCGGGTCCACTAAGATGGGAGCAGTACTTC. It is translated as CASSSGPLRWEQYF.

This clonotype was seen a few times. The CDR3 DNA reads as TGTGCCAGCCGACGACCGGGACAGGGCCACAATGAGCAGTTCTTC. Translation: CASRRPGQGHNEQFF. The chain recombines TRBV27 with TRBJ2-1; 9 nucleotides agree with TRBD1. Per germline, CDR1 MNHEY and CDR2 SMNVEV (reference sequence). The V gene end was trimmed by 8 bases and the J gene end by 5 bases; junction bases not matched to a gene: 10. The CDR3 runs to 15 residues.

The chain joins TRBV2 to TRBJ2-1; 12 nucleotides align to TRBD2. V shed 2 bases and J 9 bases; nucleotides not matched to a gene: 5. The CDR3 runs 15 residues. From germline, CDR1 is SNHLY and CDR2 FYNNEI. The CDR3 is CASSELLAGGSEQFF. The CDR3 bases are TGTGCCAGCAGTGAACTCCTAGCGGGGGGGAGTGAGCAGTTCTTC.

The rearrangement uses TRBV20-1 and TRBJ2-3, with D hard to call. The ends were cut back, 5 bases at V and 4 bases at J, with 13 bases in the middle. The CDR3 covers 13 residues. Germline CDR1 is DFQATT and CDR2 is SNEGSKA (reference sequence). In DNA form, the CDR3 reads TGCAGTGCTGGAAGAGCAGGATCAGATACGCAGTATTTT. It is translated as CSAGRAGSDTQYF.

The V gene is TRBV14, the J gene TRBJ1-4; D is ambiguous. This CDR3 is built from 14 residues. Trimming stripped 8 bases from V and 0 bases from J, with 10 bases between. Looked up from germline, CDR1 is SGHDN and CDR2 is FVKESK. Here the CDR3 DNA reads TGTGCCAGCGCACGGTTGGCAACTAATGAAAAACTGTTTTTT. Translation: CASARLATNEKLFF.

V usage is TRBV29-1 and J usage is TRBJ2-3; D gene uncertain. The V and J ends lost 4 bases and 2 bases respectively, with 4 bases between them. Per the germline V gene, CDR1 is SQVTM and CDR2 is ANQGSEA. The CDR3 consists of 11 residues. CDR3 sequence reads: CSVAHTDTQYF. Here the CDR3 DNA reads TGCAGCGTTGCACACACAGATACGCAGTATTTT.

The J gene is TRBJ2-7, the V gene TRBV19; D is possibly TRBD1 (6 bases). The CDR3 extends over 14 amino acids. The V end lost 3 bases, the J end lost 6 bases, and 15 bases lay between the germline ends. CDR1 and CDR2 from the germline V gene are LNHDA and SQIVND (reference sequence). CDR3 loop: CASSIRGRGAEQYF. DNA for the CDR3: TGTGCCAGTAGTATCCGGGGCAGGGGTGCCGAGCAGTACTTC.